Sequencing of this T cell receptor beta chain was carried out in a study of cytomegalovirus exposure and HLA in healthy donors. Primers included in the PCR were 60 Vbeta and 13 Jbeta primers. The data were produced by immunoSEQ multiplex PCR, yet TCRdb's version contains in-frame clones alone and is incomplete. Of fewer than 150,000 clones in the sample, 70% to 80% were seen once. Whole-study findings and limits: In an earlier analysis, most TCR beta V segments were productive about 87% or about 30% of the time.

The CDR3 sequence is 14 residues long. CDR1 and CDR2 (germline): GTSNPN, SVGIG (reference sequence). The J segment lost 1 base and the V segment lost 0 bases, leaving 2 bases of the junction unmatched. This clone was found once. The antigen is unknown. The sequenced sample was PBMCs. This chain connects TRBV30 to TRBJ2-5; 7 bases fit TRBD1. The clonotype was recovered from a woman aged 40-49 years in good health and CMV-seropositive. Here the CDR3 reads CAWSVTGFQETQYF. Here the CDR3 DNA reads TGTGCCTGGAGTGTGACAGGGTTCCAAGAGACCCAGTACTTC.